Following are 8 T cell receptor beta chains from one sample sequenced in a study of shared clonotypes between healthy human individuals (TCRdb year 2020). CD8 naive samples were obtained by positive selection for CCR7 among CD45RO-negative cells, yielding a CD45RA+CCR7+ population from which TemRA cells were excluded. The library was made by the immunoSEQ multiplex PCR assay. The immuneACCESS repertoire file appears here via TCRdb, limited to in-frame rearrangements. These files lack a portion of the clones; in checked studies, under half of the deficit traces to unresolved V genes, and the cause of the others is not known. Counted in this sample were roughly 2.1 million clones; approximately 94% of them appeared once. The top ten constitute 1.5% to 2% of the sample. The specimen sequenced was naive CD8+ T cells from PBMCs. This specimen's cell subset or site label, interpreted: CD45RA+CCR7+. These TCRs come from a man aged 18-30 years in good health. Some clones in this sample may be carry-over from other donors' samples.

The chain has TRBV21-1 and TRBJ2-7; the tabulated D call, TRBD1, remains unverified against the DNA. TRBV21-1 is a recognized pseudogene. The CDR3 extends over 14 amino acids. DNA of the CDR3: TGTGCCAGCAGCAATTGTGACAGGAGCTACGAGCAGTACTTC. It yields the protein CASSNCDRSYEQYF.

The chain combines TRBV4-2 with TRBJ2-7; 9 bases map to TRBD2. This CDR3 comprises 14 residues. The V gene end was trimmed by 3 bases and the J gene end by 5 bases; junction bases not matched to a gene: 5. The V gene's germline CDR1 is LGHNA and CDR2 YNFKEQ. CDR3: CASSHPRTSDEQYF. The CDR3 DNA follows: TGTGCCAGCAGCCACCCACGGACTAGCGACGAGCAGTACTTC.

DNA for the CDR3: TGTGCCAGCAGAACCCCGACTAGCGGGAGGGAGGAGCAGTACTTC. Its protein is CASRTPTSGREEQYF. The V call is TRBV2, the J call TRBJ2-7; 14 nucleotides match TRBD2. The CDR3 covers 15 residues. The germline gives CDR1 SNHLY, CDR2 FYNNEI. Trimming took 6 bases from V and 7 from J; bases not matched to a gene: 8. Together with reference TRBV2 and TRBJ2-7, the CDR3 gives the full variable domain: EPEVTQTPSHQVTQMGQEVILRCVPISNHLYFYWYRQILGQKVEFLVSFYNNEISEKSEIFDDQFSVERPDGSNFTLKIRSTKLEDSAMYFCASRTPTSGREEQYFGPGTRLTVT.

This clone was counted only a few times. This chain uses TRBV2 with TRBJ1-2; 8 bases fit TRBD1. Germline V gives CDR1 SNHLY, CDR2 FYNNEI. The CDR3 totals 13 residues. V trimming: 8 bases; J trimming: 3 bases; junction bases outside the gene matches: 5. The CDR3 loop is CASGDRFDYGYTF. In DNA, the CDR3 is TGTGCCAGCGGGGACAGGTTTGACTATGGCTACACCTTC.

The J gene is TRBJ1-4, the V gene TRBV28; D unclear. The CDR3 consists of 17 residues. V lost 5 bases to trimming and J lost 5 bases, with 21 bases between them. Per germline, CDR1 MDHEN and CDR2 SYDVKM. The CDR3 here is CASSLDPVREYNEKLFF. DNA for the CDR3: TGTGCCAGCAGTCTCGACCCCGTGAGGGAATACAATGAAAAACTGTTTTTT.

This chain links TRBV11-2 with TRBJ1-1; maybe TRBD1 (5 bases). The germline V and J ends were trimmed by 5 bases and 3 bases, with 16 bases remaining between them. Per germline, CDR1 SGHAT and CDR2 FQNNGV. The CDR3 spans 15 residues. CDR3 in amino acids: CASSRAKGTHTEAFF. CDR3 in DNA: TGTGCCAGCAGCCGAGCGAAGGGGACCCACACTGAAGCTTTCTTT.

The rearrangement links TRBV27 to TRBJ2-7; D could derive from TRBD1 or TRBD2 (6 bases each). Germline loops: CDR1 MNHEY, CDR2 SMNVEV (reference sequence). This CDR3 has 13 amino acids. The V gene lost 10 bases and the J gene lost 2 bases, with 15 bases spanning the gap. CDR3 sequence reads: CATSRGLTYEQYF. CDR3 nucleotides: TGTGCCACCTCCCGGGGGCTTACCTACGAGCAGTACTTC.

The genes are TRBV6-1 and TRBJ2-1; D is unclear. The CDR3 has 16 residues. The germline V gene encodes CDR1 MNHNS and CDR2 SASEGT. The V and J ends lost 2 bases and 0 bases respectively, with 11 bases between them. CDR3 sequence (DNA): TGTGCCAGCAGTGAACCGGCCGGAAGCTCCTACAATGAGCAGTTCTTC. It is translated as CASSEPAGSSYNEQFF.